This section outlines one T cell receptor beta chain sequence together with its context. Its target is not known. The entry originates in a study of T cell responses to AZD1222 COVID-19 vaccine. Unmatched junction bases numbered 4, after V lost 4 bases and J lost 1 base. CDR3 size: 15 residues. From germline, CDR1 is LNHNV and CDR2 YYDKDF (reference sequence). Overall study results and limits: The number of AZD1222 recipients seropositive at baseline was only five to seven. There were vaccine-associated CD4 TCRs across spike, dominant at 160-218 and 743-854. Among the donors, most were white British and more were female, and clonal diversity was possibly underestimated.

Libraries were prepared by immunoSEQ multiplex PCR; TCRdb keeps only in-frame clonotypes and omits some of them. The sample records some 170,000 clones, approximately 91% being singletons. Sequencing was performed on peripheral blood, taken on day 0 of AZD1222 vaccination. The sequence was collected from an adult in good health. The chain recombines TRBV15 with TRBJ2-1, with TRBD2 matching over 7 bases. CDR3 in amino acids: CATSIFGGSYNEQFF. The CDR3 DNA reads as TGTGCCACCAGCATATTCGGGGGGTCCTACAATGAGCAGTTCTTC.